This T cell receptor (beta chain) was identified during a study of CD8+ T cells in alopecia areata. Study-level information: Recipient mice, roughly 6-10-week-old female C3H/HeJ animals, received skin from approximately 6-13-month-old C3H/HeJ graft donors with spontaneous alopecia. Findings of the study overall: Scalp sequencing also captures normal skin's resident alphabeta T cells.

Cutaneous lymph nodes were pooled and cells sorted by CD4, CD8alpha, NKG2D, NKG2ACE and more. This clone appeared many times. Its cognate antigen is unknown. Gene labels here are mouse ones. Read sequence stops 4 residues before the CDR3 end, and the germline J gene provides the missing end. Extracted RNA was reverse transcribed into cDNA, the sequencing template. This table comes from immunoSEQ multiplex PCR, and its TCRdb copy is limited to in-frame clones, with some not included. The sample was found to contain around 290,000 clones, and every one recurs. V lost 3 bases to trimming and J lost 3 bases, with 6 bases between them. The CDR3 contains 13 residues. The V gene's germline CDR1 is MNHDT and CDR2 YYDKIL.

The chain links TRBV17 to TRBJ2-1, with D perhaps matching TRBD2 (5 bases). This sequence originates from a C3H/HeJ mouse with alopecia areata. Mice of this strain are of MHC haplotype H2-k. The material sequenced was CD4+ T cells sorted from a lymph node. CDR3 DNA, as far as it was read: TGTGCTAGCAGTAGTCTGGGCTATGCT. Protein: CASSSLGYA. The full CDR3 reads CASSSLGYAEQFF. The full variable domain, completed using reference TRBV17 and TRBJ2-1, is DTTVKQNPRYKLARVGKPVNLICSQTMNHDTMYWYQKKPNQAPKLLLFYYDKILNREADTFEKFQSSRPNNSFCSLYIGSAGLEYSAMYLCASSSLGYAEQFFGPGTRLTVL.